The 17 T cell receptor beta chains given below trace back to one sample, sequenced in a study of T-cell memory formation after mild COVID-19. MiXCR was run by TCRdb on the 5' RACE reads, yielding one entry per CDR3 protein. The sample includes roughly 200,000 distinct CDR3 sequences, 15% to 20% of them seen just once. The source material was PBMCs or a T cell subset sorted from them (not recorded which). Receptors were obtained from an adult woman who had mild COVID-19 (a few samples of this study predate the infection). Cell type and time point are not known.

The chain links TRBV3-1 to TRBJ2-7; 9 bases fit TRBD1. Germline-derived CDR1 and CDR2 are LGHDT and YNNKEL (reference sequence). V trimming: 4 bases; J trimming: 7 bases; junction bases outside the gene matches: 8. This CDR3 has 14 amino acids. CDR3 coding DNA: TGTGCCAGCAGCCCGTCCTCCGGGACAGGGGAGCAGTACTTC. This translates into CASSPSSGTGEQYF.

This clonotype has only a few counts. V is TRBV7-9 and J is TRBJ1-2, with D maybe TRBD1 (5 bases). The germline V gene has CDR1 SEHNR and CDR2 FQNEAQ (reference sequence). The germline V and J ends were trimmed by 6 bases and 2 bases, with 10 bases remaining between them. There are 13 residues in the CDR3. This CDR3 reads CASRPQVNYGYTF. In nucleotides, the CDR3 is TGTGCCAGCAGACCACAGGTGAACTATGGCTACACCTTC. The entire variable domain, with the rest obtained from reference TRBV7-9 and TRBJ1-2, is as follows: DTGVSQNPRHKITKRGQNVTFRCDPISEHNRLYWYRQTLGQGPEFLTYFQNEAQLEKSRLLSDRFSAERPKGSFSTLEIQRTEQGDSAMYLCASRPQVNYGYTFGSGTRLTVV.

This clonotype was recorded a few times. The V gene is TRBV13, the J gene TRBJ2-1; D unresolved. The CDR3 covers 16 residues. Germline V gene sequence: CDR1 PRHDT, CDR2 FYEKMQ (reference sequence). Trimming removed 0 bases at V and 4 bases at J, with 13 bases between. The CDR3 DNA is TGTGCCAGCAGCTTAGGGGAGCAGGCCTTATACAATGAGCAGTTCTTC. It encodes CASSLGEQALYNEQFF.

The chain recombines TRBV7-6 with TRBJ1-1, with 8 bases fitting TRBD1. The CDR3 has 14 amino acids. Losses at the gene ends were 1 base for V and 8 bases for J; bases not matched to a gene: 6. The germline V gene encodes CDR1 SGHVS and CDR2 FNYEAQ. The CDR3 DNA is TGTGCCAGCAGCTTAGACGGACAGGGTCGAGAAGCTTTCTTT. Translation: CASSLDGQGREAFF.

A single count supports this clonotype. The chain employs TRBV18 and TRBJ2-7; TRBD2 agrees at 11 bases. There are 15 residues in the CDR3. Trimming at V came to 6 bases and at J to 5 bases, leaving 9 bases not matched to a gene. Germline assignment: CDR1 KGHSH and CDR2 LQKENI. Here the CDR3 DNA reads TGTGCCAGCTCTCCATCTAGCGGGAGGATCCACGAGCAGTACTTC. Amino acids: CASSPSSGRIHEQYF. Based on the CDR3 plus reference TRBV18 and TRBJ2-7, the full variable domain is NAGVMQNPRHLVRRRGQEARLRCSPMKGHSHVYWYRQLPEEGLKFMVYLQKENIIDESGMPKERFSAEFPKEGPSILRIQQVVRGDSAAYFCASSPSSGRIHEQYFGPGTRLTVT.

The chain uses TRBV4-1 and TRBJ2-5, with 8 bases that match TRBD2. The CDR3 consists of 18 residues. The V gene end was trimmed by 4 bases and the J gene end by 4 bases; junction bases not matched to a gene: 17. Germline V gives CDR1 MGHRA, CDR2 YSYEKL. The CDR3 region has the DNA TGCGCCAGCAGCCCCTCCCCAGCAGCGGGGGAACTCGGAGAGACCCAGTACTTC. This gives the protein CASSPSPAAGELGETQYF.

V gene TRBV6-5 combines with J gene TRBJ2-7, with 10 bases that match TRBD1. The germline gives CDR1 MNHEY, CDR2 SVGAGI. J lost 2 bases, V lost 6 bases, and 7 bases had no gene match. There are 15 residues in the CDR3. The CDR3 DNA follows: TGTGCCAGCAGCCGCCCCGGGACAGGGGCCTACGAGCAGTACTTC. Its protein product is CASSRPGTGAYEQYF.

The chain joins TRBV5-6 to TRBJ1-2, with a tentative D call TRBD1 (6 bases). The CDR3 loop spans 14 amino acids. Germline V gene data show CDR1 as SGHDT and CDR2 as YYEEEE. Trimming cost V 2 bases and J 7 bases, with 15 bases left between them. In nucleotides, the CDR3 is TGTGCCAGCAGCTTACAGGGCGGTGTTGGTGGCTACACCTTC. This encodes CASSLQGGVGGYTF.

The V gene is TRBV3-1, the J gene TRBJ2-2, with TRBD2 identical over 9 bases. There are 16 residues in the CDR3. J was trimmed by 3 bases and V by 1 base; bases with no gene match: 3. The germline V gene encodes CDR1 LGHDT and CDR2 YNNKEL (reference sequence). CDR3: CASSQVLAGYTGELFF. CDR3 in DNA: TGTGCCAGCAGCCAAGTTCTAGCGGGGTACACCGGGGAGCTGTTTTTT.

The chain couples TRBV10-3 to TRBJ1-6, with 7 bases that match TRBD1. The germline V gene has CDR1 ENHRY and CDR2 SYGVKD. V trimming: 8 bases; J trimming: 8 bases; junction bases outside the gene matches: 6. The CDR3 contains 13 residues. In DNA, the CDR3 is TGTGCCATCCGTACAGGGGAGGATTCACCCCTCCACTTT. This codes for CAIRTGEDSPLHF.

CDR3 sequence: CASSLHSSLEAFF. In DNA, the CDR3 is TGTGCCAGCAGTTTACATTCCTCGCTTGAAGCTTTCTTT. The chain recombines TRBV12-3 or TRBV12-4 with TRBJ1-1; D is unclear. The CDR3 consists of 13 residues. The ends were cut back, 2 bases at V and 7 bases at J, with 11 bases in the middle.

In DNA, the CDR3 is TGTGCCAGCAGCAGATTACTCCAGGGCAATGAGCAGTTCTTC. Its protein is CASSRLLQGNEQFF. The chain has TRBV14 and TRBJ2-1, with a possible D match to TRBD1 (5 bases). This CDR3 has 14 residues. Germline V gives CDR1 SGHDN, CDR2 FVKESK. V lost 5 bases and J lost 6, with 14 bases in between.

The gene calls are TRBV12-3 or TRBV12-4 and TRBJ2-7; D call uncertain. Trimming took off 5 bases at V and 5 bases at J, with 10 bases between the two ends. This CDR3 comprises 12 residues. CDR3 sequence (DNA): TGTGCCAGCAGTCAAGACTTCGACGAGCAGTACTTC. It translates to CASSQDFDEQYF.

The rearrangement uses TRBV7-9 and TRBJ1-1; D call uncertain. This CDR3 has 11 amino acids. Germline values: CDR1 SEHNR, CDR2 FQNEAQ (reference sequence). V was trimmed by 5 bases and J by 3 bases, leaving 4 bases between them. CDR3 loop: CASSVYTEAFF. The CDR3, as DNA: TGTGCCAGCAGCGTTTACACTGAAGCTTTCTTT.

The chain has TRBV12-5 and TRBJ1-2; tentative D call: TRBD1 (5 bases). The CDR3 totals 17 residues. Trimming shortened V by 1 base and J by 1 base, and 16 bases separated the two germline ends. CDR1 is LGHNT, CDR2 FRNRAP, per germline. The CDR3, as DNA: TGTGCTAGTGGTTTGGGGCTTATACAGGTCCTTAACTATGGCTACACCTTC. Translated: CASGLGLIQVLNYGYTF. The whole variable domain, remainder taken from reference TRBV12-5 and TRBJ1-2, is DARVTQTPRHKVTEMGQEVTMRCQPILGHNTVFWYRQTMMQGLELLAYFRNRAPLDDSGMPKDRFSAEMPDATLATLKIQPSEPRDSAVYFCASGLGLIQVLNYGYTFGSGTRLTVV.

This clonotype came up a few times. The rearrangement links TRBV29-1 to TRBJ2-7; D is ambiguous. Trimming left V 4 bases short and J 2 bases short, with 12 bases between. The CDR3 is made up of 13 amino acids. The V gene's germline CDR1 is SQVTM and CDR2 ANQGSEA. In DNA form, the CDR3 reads TGCAGCGTTGTGAAGGGTCAGGCCTACGAGCAGTACTTC. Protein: CSVVKGQAYEQYF.

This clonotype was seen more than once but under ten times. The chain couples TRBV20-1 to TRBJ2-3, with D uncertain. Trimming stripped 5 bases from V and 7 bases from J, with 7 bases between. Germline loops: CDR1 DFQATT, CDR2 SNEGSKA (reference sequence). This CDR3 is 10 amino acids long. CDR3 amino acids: CSAGSHTQYF. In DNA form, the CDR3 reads TGCAGTGCTGGATCACATACGCAGTATTTT.